Listed below are T cell receptor beta chains from one sample, sequenced in a study of cytomegalovirus exposure and HLA in healthy donors. TCRdb's table, derived via immunoSEQ multiplex PCR, lists solely in-frame clones and lacks some. The profile covers 150,000 to 200,000 clones, with approximately 89% appearing a single time and around 3.8% taken by the ten largest. Sequenced: PBMCs. The receptors originated from a man aged 18 to 29 in good health and CMV-seropositive. The CDR3 runs from the conserved cysteine through the conserved F or W. A D gene is named only where the DNA matches it firmly. Not every row has a clone size; where given, it reads once, few, many or a size class.

j_call cdr3_length clone_size v_call d_call cdr3_nt cdr3_aa
TRBJ2-4 15 . TRBV4-2 TRBD2 TGTGCCAGCAGCCAAGATTCGCTAGCGGTAAACATTCAGTACTTC CASSQDSLAVNIQYF
TRBJ1-2 15 . TRBV19 TRBD1 TGTGCCACTCTCGCAGGGACAGGGGGGAACTATGGCTACACCTTC CATLAGTGGNYGYTF
TRBJ1-2 13 . TRBV7-3 TRBD1 TGTGCCAGCGGAACAGGGGACGACTATGGCTACACCTTC CASGTGDDYGYTF
TRBJ1-1 16 . TRBV6-1 . TGTGCCAGCAGTGATCAACGAAAGACAGGGAACACTGAAGCTTTCTTT CASSDQRKTGNTEAFF
TRBJ2-5 15 . TRBV28 . TGTGCCAGCAGTCCCTCCGCCGTGGGCACCCGGACCCAGTACTTC CASSPSAVGTRTQYF
TRBJ1-1 14 . TRBV7-9 TRBD1 TGTGCCAGCAGCTTACTGGACAGGGCCACTGAAGCTTTCTTT CASSLLDRATEAFF
TRBJ2-7 15 . TRBV6-6 TRBD2 TGTGCCAGCAGTACGCGACTAGCGGGAGCCGGCGAGCAGTACTTC CASSTRLAGAGEQYF
TRBJ1-1 16 . TRBV4-1 . TGCGCCAGCAGCCAAGACGTATTATGGAGAAACACTGAAGCTTTCTTT CASSQDVLWRNTEAFF
TRBJ2-1 12 . TRBV5-1 . TGCGCCAGCAGCTCAGGGAAGGATGAGCAGTTCTTC CASSSGKDEQFF
TRBJ2-5 14 . TRBV6-5 TRBD1 TGTGCCAGCAGTTACCCAGGGACAGAAGAGACCCAGTACTTC CASSYPGTEETQYF
TRBJ2-2 14 . TRBV9 . TGTGCCAGCAGCGGACAAGTGGACACCGGGGAGCTGTTTTTT CASSGQVDTGELFF
TRBJ1-4 15 . TRBV19 TRBD1 TGTGCCAGTAGTTCCCCAGGGGGCTTGAGTGAAAAACTGTTTTTT CASSSPGGLSEKLFF
TRBJ1-2 13 . TRBV6-5 . TGTGCCAGCAGTGTTCAGTTCCTCTATGGCTACACCTTC CASSVQFLYGYTF
TRBJ1-5 16 . TRBV5-5 TRBD1 TGTGCCAGCAGCTTGAGGCCACAGGGGTACAATCAGCCCCAGCATTTT CASSLRPQGYNQPQHF
TRBJ2-7 15 . TRBV7-8 TRBD1 TGTGCCAGCAGCCCAAGGACAGGGAAAGGGTACGAGCAGTACTTC CASSPRTGKGYEQYF
TRBJ2-1 15 once TRBV5-8 TRBD2 TGTGCCAGCAGCACTCGGGGACTACTCTACAATGAGCAGTTCTTC CASSTRGLLYNEQFF
TRBJ1-2 16 . TRBV27 TRBD1 TGTGCCAGCAGTTCCACAGGGGTCCTACGGGACTATGGCTACACCTTC CASSSTGVLRDYGYTF
TRBJ2-3 16 . TRBV14 TRBD2 TGTGCCAGCAGCCAACCTCTAGCGGGAGGCTGGGATACGCAGTATTTT CASSQPLAGGWDTQYF
TRBJ1-4 15 . TRBV12-5 TRBD1 TGTGCTAGTACAGGGGGACAAGCAACTAATGAAAAACTGTTTTTT CASTGGQATNEKLFF
TRBJ2-7 13 . TRBV28 TRBD1 TGTGCCAGCAGTTCACAGGGGACGCACGAGCAGTACTTC CASSSQGTHEQYF
TRBJ2-7 15 . TRBV27 TRBD1 TGTGCCAGCAGTTTATCCGGGACAGGGGGCCACGAGCAGTACTTC CASSLSGTGGHEQYF
TRBJ1-2 11 . TRBV30 . TGTGCCTGGCAGACCGCGGATGGCTACACCTTC CAWQTADGYTF
TRBJ2-5 13 . TRBV7-3 . TGTGCCAGCAGAAAAAATCCGGGAGAGACCCAGTACTTC CASRKNPGETQYF
TRBJ1-1 12 once TRBV5-1 . TGCGCCAGCAGGGGAGGCGGCACTGAAGCTTTCTTT CASRGGGTEAFF
TRBJ2-2 15 . TRBV4-1 . TGCGCCAGCAGCCAAGAGACAGTTTTGTTGGGGGAGCTGTTTTTT CASSQETVLLGELFF
TRBJ2-7 14 . TRBV19 TRBD1 TGTGCCAGTAGTGCCGGGACAGGCCCCTACGAGCAGTACTTC CASSAGTGPYEQYF
TRBJ2-1 17 . TRBV5-6 TRBD2 TGTGCCAGCAGCTTGGGCCCGCATCCTAGCGGGAGAGAGTCGCAGTTCTTC CASSLGPHPSGRESQFF
TRBJ2-7 15 . TRBV2 TRBD1 TGTGCCAGCAGTGAACCCGAGACAGGGTCCGGAGAGCAGTACTTC CASSEPETGSGEQYF
TRBJ2-3 16 once TRBV5-6 TRBD2 TGTGCCAGCAGCTTGGACGGTGGTCTAGCGGGCTGGTTGCCGTATTTT CASSLDGGLAGWLPYF
TRBJ2-3 13 . TRBV6-1 . TGTGCCAGCAGTGGAGATGTGGCAGATACGCAGTATTTT CASSGDVADTQYF
TRBJ1-1 14 . TRBV10-3 TRBD1 TGTGCCATCTCACCGACAGGGAGGATGACTGAAGCTTTCTTT CAISPTGRMTEAFF
TRBJ2-1 14 . TRBV28 TRBD2 TGTGCCAGCAGTTTACTACGGGGGGACAATGAGCAGTTCTTC CASSLLRGDNEQFF
TRBJ1-2 13 . TRBV29-1 . TGCAGCGTTGGCCCACAGGGCAACTATGGCTACACCTTC CSVGPQGNYGYTF
TRBJ1-1 14 . TRBV4-1 . TGCGCCAGCAGCCAACTAAGGGGGGGAACTGAAGCTTTCTTT CASSQLRGGTEAFF
TRBJ2-7 17 . TRBV5-1 TRBD1 TGCGCCAGCAGCTTGGGCTCGGTCGGACAGGGGCTTCACGAGCAGTACTTC CASSLGSVGQGLHEQYF
TRBJ2-2 15 few TRBV5-1 . TGCGCCAGCAGCTTAGACAGGGGAGGGACCGGGGAGCTGTTTTTT CASSLDRGGTGELFF
TRBJ2-1 16 . TRBV5-1 . TGCGCCAGCAGCTTTTCGGGGGAGCCGACCTACAATGAGCAGTTCTTC CASSFSGEPTYNEQFF
TRBJ1-5 16 few TRBV6-6 TRBD1 TGTGCCAGCAGTTACCCGGGACAGATTGACAATCAGCCCCAGCATTTT CASSYPGQIDNQPQHF
TRBJ2-7 16 . TRBV14 TRBD1 TGTGCCAGCAGCCAAACCTCGACAGGGAAGGGCTACGAGCAGTACTTC CASSQTSTGKGYEQYF
TRBJ2-1 14 . TRBV5-1 . TGCGCCAGCAGCTTGTTCGGCAGGGGTAATGAGCAGTTCTTC CASSLFGRGNEQFF
TRBJ2-1 16 . TRBV7-2 TRBD2 TGTGCCAGCAGCTTAGATTTCCGGGGGGGTTACAATGAGCAGTTCTTC CASSLDFRGGYNEQFF
TRBJ1-1 13 . TRBV6-1 . TGTGCCAGCAGTGTTGCTGCATCGGGTGAAGCTTTCTTT CASSVAASGEAFF
TRBJ1-1 14 . TRBV6-6 TRBD1 TGTGCCAGCAGCTACCGACAGGGGAACACTGAAGCTTTCTTT CASSYRQGNTEAFF
TRBJ2-5 15 few TRBV5-6 . TGTGCCAGCAGCTTGCGGTCACAGTACCAAGAGACCCAGTACTTC CASSLRSQYQETQYF
TRBJ2-7 15 . TRBV4-1 TRBD2 TGCGCCAGCAGCCATTTGGCGGGAGCCGGCTACGAGCAGTACTTC CASSHLAGAGYEQYF